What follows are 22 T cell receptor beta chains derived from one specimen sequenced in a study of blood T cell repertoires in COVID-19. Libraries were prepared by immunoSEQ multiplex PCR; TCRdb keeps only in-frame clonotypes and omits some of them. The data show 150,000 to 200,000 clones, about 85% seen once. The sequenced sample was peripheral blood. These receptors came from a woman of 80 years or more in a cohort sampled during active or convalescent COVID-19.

CDR3 DNA sequence: TGTGCCATCAGGTCTAGAGGCACCGCGCCGGAGACCCAGTACTTC. It yields the protein CAIRSRGTAPETQYF. This chain connects TRBV10-3 to TRBJ2-5; no definite D call. This CDR3 comprises 15 residues. Germline V gene data show CDR1 as ENHRY and CDR2 as SYGVKD. The V and J ends lost 6 bases and 5 bases respectively, with 19 bases between them.

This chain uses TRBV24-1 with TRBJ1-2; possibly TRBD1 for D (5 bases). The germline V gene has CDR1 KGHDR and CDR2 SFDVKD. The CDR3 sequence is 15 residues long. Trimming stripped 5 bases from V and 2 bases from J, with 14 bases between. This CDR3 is CATSGPNQGNYGYTF. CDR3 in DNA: TGTGCCACCAGTGGTCCCAACCAGGGAAACTATGGCTACACCTTC.

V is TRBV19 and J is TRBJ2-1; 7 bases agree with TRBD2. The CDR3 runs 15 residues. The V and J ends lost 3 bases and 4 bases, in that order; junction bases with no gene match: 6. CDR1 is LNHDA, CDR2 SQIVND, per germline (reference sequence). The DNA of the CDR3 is TGTGCCAGTAGTATGGGGGGGACCCTTTACAATGAGCAGTTCTTC. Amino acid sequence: CASSMGGTLYNEQFF.

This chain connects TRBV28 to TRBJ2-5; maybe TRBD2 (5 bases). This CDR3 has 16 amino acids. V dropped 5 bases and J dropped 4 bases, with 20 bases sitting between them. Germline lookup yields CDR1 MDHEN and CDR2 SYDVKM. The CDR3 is CASSPMGGPGRETQYF. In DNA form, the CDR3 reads TGTGCCAGCAGTCCAATGGGCGGGCCAGGTCGAGAGACCCAGTACTTC.

The CDR3 nucleotides are TGTGCCAGCAGTTTTCGCAGGAATAGCAATCAGCCCCAGCATTTT. This sequence encodes CASSFRRNSNQPQHF. The chain is built from TRBV28 and TRBJ1-5; D uncertain. This CDR3 is built from 15 residues. Germline lookup yields CDR1 MDHEN and CDR2 SYDVKM. V was clipped by 3 bases and J by 0 bases, with 9 bases between them.

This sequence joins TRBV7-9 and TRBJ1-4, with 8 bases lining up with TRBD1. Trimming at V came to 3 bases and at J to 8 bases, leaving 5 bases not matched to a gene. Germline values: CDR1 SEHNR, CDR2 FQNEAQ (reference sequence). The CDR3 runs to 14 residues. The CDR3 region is CASSFDRGWEKLFF. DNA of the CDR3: TGTGCCAGCAGCTTCGACAGGGGTTGGGAAAAACTGTTTTTT.

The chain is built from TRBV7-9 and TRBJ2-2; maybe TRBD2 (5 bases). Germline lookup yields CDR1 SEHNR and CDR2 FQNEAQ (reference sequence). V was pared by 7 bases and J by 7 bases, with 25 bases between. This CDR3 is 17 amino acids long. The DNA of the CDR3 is TGTGCCAGCACCGCCAACGAGGGTTTTTTTAGGATCGGGGAGCTGTTTTTT. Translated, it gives CASTANEGFFRIGELFF. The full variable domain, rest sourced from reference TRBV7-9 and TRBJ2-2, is DTGVSQNPRHKITKRGQNVTFRCDPISEHNRLYWYRQTLGQGPEFLTYFQNEAQLEKSRLLSDRFSAERPKGSFSTLEIQRTEQGDSAMYLCASTANEGFFRIGELFFGEGSRLTVL.

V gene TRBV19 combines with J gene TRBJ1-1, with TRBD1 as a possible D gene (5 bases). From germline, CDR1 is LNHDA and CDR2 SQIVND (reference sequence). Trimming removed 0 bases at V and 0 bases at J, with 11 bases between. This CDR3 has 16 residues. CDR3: CASSIDGGTLNTEAFF. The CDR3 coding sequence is TGTGCCAGTAGTATAGACGGGGGGACTTTGAACACTGAAGCTTTCTTT.

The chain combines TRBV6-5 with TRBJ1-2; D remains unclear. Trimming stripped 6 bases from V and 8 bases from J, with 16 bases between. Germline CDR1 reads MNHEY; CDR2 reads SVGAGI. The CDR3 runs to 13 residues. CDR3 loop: CASRRGGNGGYTF. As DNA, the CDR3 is TGTGCCAGCAGGCGGGGAGGAAATGGAGGCTACACCTTC.

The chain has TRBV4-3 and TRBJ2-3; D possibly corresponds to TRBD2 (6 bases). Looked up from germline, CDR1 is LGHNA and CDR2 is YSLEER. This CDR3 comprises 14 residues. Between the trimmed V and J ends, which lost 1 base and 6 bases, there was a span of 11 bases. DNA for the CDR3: TGCGCCAGCAGCCAAGTCTCAGGGAGGGATACGCAGTATTTT. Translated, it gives CASSQVSGRDTQYF.

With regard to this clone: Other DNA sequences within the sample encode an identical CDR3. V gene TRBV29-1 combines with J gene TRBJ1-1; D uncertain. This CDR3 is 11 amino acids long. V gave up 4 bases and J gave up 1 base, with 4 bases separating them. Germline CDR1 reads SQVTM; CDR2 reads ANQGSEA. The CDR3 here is CSVGANTEAFF. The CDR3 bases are TGCAGCGTTGGGGCGAACACTGAAGCTTTCTTT.

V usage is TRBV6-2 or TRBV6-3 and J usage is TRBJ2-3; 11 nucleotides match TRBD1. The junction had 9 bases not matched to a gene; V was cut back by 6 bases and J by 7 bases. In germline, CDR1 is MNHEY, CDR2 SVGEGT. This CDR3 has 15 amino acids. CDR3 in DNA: TGTGCCAGCAGCAAAGGGACAGGGGGATCGAATACGCAGTATTTT. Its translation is CASSKGTGGSNTQYF.

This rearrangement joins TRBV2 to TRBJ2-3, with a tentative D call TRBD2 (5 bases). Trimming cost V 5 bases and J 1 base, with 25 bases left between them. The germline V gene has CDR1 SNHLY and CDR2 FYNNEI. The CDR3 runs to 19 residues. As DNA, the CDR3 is TGTGCCAGCAGTCCCCAAGGACGTACTAGTCGTGGGGGCACAGATACGCAGTATTTT. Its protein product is CASSPQGRTSRGGTDTQYF.

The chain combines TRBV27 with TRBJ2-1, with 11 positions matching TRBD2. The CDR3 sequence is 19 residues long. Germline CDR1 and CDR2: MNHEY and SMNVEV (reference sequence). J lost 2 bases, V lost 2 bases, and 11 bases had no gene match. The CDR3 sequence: CASSLPSTSGRYPYNEQFF. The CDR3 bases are TGTGCCAGCAGTTTACCCTCCACTAGCGGGAGATACCCCTACAATGAGCAGTTCTTC.

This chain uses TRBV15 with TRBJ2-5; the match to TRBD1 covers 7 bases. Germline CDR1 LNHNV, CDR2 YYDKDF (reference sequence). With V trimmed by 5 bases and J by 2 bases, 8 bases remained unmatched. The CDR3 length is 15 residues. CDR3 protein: CATSADRVNQETQYF. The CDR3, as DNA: TGTGCCACCAGCGCCGACAGGGTTAATCAAGAGACCCAGTACTTC.

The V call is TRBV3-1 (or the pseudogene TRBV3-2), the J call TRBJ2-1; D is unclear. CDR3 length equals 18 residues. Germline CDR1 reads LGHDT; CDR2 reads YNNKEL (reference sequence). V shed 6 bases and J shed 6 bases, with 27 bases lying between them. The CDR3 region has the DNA TGTGCCAGCAGTTATACTAATAAGCCCGTAGGAGCGACCAATGAGCAGTTCTTC. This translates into CASSYTNKPVGATNEQFF.

The CDR3 DNA reads TGTGCCAGCAGATCCCGCAGGGATAGCAATCAGCCCCAGCATTTT. This translates into CASRSRRDSNQPQHF. The chain combines TRBV2 with TRBJ1-5; possibly TRBD1 for D (5 bases). CDR3 length equals 15 residues. The V and J ends lost 6 bases and 0 bases respectively, with 12 bases between them. CDR1 is SNHLY, CDR2 FYNNEI, per germline.

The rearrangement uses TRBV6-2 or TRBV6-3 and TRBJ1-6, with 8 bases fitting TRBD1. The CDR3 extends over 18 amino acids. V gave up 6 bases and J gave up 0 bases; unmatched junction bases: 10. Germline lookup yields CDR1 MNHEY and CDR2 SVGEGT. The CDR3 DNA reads TGTGCCAGCAGCCCCGGACAGGGTGTAAGCTCCTATAATTCACCCCTCCACTTT. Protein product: CASSPGQGVSSYNSPLHF.

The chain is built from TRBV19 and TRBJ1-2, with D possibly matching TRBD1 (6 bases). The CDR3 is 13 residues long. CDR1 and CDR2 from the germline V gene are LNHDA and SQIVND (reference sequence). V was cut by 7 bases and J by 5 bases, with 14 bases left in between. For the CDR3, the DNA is TGTGCCAGTATCCCAAGGGGGTCGTATGGCTACACCTTC. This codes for CASIPRGSYGYTF.

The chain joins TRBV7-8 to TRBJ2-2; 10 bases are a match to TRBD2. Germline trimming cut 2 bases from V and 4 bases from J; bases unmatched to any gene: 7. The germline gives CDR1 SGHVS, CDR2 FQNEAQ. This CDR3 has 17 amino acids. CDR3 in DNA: TGTGCCAGCAGCTTAAGGAGGGGGACTAGCGTCACCGGGGAGCTGTTTTTT. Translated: CASSLRRGTSVTGELFF.

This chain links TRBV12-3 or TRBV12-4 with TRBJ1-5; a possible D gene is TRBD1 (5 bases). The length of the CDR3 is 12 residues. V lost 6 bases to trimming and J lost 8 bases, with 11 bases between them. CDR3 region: CASRRGEEPQHF. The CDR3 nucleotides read TGTGCCAGCAGGCGGGGGGAGGAGCCCCAGCATTTT.

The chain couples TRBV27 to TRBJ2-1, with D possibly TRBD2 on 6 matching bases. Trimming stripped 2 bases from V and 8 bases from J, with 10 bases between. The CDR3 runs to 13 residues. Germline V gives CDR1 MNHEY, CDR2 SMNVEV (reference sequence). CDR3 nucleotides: TGTGCCAGCAGTTTACGGGAGAGCGATGAGCAGTTCTTC. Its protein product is CASSLRESDEQFF.